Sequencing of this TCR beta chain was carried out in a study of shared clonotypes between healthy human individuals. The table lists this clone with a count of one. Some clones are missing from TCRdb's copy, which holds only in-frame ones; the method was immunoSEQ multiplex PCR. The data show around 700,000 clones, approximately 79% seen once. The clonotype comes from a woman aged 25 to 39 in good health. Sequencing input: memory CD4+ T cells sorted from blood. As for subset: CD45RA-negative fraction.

The chain's CDR3 is CASREPGGDTQYF. In DNA, the CDR3 is TGCGCCAGCAGGGAACCGGGAGGAGATACGCAGTATTTT. The chain recombines TRBV5-1 with TRBJ2-3; 7 bases match TRBD2. Trimming cost V 5 bases and J 5 bases; bases outside gene matches: 5. The CDR3 has 13 residues. Germline V CDR1 and CDR2: SGHRS, YFSETQ.